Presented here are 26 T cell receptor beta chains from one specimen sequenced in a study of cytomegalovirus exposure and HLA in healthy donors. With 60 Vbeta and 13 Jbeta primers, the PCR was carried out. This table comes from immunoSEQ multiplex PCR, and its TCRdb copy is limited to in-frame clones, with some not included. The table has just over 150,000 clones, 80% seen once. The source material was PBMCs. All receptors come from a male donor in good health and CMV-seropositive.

CDR3 sequence (DNA): TGTGCCAGCAGCTTTTTGAAACGGGGGAACACCGGGGAGCTGTTTTTT. Encoded protein: CASSFLKRGNTGELFF. The chain combines TRBV7-9 with TRBJ2-2, with a possible D match to TRBD2 (5 bases). CDR1 is SEHNR and CDR2 is FQNEAQ in the germline V gene (reference sequence). With 3 bases removed from V and 1 base from J, the gap between germline ends came to 12 bases. This CDR3 has 16 amino acids.

The CDR3, as DNA: TGTGCCAGCAGCGTACTTGGGACAGTCTCTGGAAACACCATATATTTT. As protein: CASSVLGTVSGNTIYF. The chain uses TRBV9 and TRBJ1-3, with 7 bases identical to TRBD1. J gave up 0 bases and V 1 base, and 4 bases lay outside the gene matches. This CDR3 spans 16 amino acids. The V gene's germline CDR1 is SGDLS and CDR2 YYNGEE.

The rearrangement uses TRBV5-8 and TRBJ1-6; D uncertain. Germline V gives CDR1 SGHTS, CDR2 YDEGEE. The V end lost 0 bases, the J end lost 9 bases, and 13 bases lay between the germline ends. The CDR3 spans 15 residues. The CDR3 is CASSLGSGIASPLHF. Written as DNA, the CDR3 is TGTGCCAGCAGCTTGGGGAGCGGTATAGCTTCACCCCTCCACTTT.

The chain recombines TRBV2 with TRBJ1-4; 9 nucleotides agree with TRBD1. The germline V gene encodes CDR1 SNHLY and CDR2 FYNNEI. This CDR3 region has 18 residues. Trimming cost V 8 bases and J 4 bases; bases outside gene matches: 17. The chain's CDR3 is CASPPKPGQGEGNEKLFF. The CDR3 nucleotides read TGTGCCAGCCCGCCCAAACCGGGACAGGGAGAGGGTAATGAAAAACTGTTTTTT.

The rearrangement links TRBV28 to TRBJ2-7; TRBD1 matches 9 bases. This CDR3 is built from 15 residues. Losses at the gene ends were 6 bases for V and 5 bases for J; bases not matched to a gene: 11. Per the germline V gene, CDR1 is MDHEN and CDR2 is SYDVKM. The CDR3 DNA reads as TGTGCCAGCAGCCCCTATGACAGGGGGGTTAACGAGCAGTACTTC. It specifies CASSPYDRGVNEQYF.

CDR3 nucleotide sequence: TGTGCCAGCAGCGCCCGTCAGGCCAACTATGGCTACACCTTC. The encoded protein is CASSARQANYGYTF. The genes are TRBV7-2 and TRBJ1-2; D is unclear. The V gene lost 5 bases and the J gene lost 2 bases, with 12 bases spanning the gap. From germline, CDR1 is SGHTA and CDR2 FQGNSA. This CDR3 contains 14 residues. Looking up the rest from reference TRBV7-2 and TRBJ1-2 gives the full variable domain: GAGVSQSPSNKVTEKGKDVELRCDPISGHTALYWYRQSLGQGLEFLIYFQGNSAPDKSGLPSDRFSAERTGGSVSTLTIQRTQQEDSAVYLCASSARQANYGYTFGSGTRLTVV.

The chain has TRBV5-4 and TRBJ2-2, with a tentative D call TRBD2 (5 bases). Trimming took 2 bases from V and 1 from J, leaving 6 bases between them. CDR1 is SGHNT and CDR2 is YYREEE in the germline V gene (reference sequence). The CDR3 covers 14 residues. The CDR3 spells CASSFEGNTGELFF. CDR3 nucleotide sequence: TGTGCCAGCAGCTTTGAGGGGAACACCGGGGAGCTGTTTTTT.

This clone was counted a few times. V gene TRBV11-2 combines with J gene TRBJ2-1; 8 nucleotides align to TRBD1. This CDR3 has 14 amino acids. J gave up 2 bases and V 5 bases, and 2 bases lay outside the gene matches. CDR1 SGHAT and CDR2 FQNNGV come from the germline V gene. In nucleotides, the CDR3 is TGTGCCAGCAGCCGGACAGGGCCCTACAATGAGCAGTTCTTC. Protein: CASSRTGPYNEQFF.

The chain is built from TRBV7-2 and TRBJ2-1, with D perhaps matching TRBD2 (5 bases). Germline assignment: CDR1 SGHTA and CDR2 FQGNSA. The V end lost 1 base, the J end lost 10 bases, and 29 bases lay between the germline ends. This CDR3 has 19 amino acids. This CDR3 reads CASSLGAPSASGPRAEQFF. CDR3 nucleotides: TGTGCCAGCAGCTTAGGAGCCCCCAGCGCCAGCGGCCCCCGGGCAGAGCAGTTCTTC.

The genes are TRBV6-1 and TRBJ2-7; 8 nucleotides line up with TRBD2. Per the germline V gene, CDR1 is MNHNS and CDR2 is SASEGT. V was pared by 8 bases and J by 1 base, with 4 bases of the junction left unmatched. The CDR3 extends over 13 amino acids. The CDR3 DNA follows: TGTGCCAGCTCGACTAGCGTTTCCTACGAGCAGTACTTC. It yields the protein CASSTSVSYEQYF.

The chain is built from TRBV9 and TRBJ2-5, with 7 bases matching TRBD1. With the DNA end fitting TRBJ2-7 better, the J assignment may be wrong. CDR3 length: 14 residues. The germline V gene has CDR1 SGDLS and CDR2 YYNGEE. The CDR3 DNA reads TGTGCCAGCAGCGTAGGGGACAGTCAGTACGAGCAGTACTTC. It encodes CASSVGDSQYEQYF.

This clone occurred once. The chain's CDR3 is CASSKESSGRSYEQYF. CDR3 nucleotide sequence: TGTGCCAGCAGCAAAGAGTCTAGCGGGAGGTCATACGAGCAGTACTTC. The rearrangement uses TRBV21-1 and TRBJ2-7; the table's D gene call, TRBD2, was not cross checked with the DNA. TRBV21-1 is a listed pseudogene. The CDR3 covers 16 residues.

The CDR3 DNA sequence: TGTGCCAGCTCCGAACGGAGGGTCGCGGGGGAGACCCAGTACTTC. It encodes CASSERRVAGETQYF. V is TRBV7-2 and J is TRBJ2-5; perhaps TRBD2 as D (6 bases). From germline, CDR1 is SGHTA and CDR2 FQGNSA. The length of the CDR3 is 15 residues. Trimming left V 8 bases short and J 5 bases short, with 21 bases between.

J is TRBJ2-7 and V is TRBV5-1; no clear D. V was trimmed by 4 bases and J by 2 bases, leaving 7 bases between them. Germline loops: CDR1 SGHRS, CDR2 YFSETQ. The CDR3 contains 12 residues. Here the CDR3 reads CASSPPAYEQYF. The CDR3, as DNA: TGCGCCAGCAGCCCGCCGGCCTACGAGCAGTACTTC. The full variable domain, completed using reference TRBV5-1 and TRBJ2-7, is KAGVTQTPRYLIKTRGQQVTLSCSPISGHRSVSWYQQTPGQGLQFLFEYFSETQRNKGNFPGRFSGRQFSNSRSEMNVSTLELGDSALYLCASSPPAYEQYFGPGTRLTVT.

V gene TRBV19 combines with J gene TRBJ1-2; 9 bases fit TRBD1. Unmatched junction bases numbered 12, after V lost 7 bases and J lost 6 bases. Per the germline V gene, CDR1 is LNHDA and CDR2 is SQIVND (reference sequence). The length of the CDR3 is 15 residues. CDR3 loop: CASNRRDRDVDGYTF. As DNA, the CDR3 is TGTGCCAGTAACCGTCGGGACAGGGATGTCGATGGCTACACCTTC. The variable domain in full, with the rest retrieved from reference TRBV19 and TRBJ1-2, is DGGITQSPKYLFRKEGQNVTLSCEQNLNHDAMYWYRQDPGQGLRLIYYSQIVNDFQKGDIAEGYSVSREKKESFPLTVTSAQKNPTAFYLCASNRRDRDVDGYTFGSGTRLTVV.

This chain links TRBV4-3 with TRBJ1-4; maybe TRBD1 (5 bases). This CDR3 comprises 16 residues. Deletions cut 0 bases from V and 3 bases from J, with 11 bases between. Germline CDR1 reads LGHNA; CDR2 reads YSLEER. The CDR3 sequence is CASSQDPGGANEKLFF. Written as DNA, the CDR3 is TGCGCCAGCAGCCAAGATCCTGGGGGGGCTAATGAAAAACTGTTTTTT.

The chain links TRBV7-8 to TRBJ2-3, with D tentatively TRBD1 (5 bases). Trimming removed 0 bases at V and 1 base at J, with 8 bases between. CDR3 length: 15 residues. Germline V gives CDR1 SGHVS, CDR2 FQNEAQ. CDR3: CASSLAARGTDTQYF. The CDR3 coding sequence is TGTGCCAGCAGCTTAGCGGCCAGGGGCACAGATACGCAGTATTTT.

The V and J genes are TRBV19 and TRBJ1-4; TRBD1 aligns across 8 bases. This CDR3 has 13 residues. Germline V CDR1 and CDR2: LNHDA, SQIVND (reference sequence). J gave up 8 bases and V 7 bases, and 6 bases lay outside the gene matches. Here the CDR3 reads CASKNRGFEKLFF. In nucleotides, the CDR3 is TGTGCCAGTAAGAACAGGGGGTTCGAAAAACTGTTTTTT. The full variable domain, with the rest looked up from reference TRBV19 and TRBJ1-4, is DGGITQSPKYLFRKEGQNVTLSCEQNLNHDAMYWYRQDPGQGLRLIYYSQIVNDFQKGDIAEGYSVSREKKESFPLTVTSAQKNPTAFYLCASKNRGFEKLFFGSGTQLSVL.

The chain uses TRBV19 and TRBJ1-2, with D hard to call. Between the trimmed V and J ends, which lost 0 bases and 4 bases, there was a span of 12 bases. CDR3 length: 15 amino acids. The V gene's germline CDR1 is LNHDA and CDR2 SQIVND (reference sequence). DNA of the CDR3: TGTGCCAGTAGTATAGACTGGACTAGTAGCTATGGCTACACCTTC. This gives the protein CASSIDWTSSYGYTF.

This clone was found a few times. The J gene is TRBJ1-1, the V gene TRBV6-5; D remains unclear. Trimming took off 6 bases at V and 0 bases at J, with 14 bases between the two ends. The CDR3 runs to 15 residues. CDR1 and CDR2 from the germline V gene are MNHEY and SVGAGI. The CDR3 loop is CASSSWGALNTEAFF. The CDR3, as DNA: TGTGCCAGCAGCTCCTGGGGAGCGCTGAACACTGAAGCTTTCTTT.

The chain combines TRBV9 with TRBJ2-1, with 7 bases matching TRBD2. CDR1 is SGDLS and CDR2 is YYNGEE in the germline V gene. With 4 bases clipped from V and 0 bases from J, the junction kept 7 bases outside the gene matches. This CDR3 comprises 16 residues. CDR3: CASSPGTGGSYNEQFF. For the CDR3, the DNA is TGTGCCAGCAGCCCCGGGACGGGGGGCTCCTACAATGAGCAGTTCTTC.

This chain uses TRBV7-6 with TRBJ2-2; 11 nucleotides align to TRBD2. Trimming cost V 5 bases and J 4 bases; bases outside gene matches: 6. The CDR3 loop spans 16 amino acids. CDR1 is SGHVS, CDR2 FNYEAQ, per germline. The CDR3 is CASSIALAGATGELFF. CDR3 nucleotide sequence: TGTGCCAGCAGCATCGCACTAGCGGGAGCCACCGGGGAGCTGTTTTTT.

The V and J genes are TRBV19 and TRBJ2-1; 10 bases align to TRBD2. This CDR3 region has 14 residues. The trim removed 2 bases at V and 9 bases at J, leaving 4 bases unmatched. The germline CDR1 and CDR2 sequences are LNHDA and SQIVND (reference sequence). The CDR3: CASSIRTSGAEQFF. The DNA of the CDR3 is TGTGCCAGTAGTATAAGGACTAGCGGCGCTGAGCAGTTCTTC.

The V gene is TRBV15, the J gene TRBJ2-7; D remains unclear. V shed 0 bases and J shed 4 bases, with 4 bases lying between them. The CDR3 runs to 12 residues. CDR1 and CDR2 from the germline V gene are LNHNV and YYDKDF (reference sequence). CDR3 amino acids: CATSRDNYEQYF. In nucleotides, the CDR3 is TGTGCCACCAGCAGAGATAATTACGAGCAGTACTTC.

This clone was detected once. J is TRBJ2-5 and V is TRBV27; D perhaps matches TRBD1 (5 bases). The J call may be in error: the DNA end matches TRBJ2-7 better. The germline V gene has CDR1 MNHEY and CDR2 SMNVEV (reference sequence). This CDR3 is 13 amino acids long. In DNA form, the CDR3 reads TGTGCCAGCAGTTTAATCCCAGGGTACGAGCAGTACTTC. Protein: CASSLIPGYEQYF.

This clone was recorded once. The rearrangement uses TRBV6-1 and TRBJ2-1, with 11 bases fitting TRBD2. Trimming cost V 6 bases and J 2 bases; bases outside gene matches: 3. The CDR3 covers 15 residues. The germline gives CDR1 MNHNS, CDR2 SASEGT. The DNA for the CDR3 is TGTGCCAGCAGCGAGACTAGCGGGACCTACAATGAGCAGTTCTTC. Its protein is CASSETSGTYNEQFF.